Following are 17 T cell receptor beta chains from one sample sequenced in a study of T cell responses to AZD1222 COVID-19 vaccine. TCRdb keeps only in-frame clones here, not all; method: immunoSEQ multiplex PCR. The sample lists about 100,000 clones; about 90% were seen once. Specimen: peripheral blood, collected on day 0 of AZD1222 vaccination. These receptors came from an adult in good health.

This sequence joins TRBV15 and TRBJ2-1; tentatively, D is TRBD1 (6 bases). Trimming stripped 1 base from V and 9 bases from J, with 19 bases between. There are 16 residues in the CDR3. CDR1 is LNHNV and CDR2 is YYDKDF in the germline V gene (reference sequence). CDR3 DNA sequence: TGTGCCACCAGCAGAGGGCCAGGGGAAGAAGTAAGTGAGCAGTTCTTC. Its translation is CATSRGPGEEVSEQFF. The complete variable domain, with remaining parts taken from reference TRBV15 and TRBJ2-1, reads DAMVIQNPRYQVTQFGKPVTLSCSQTLNHNVMYWYQQKSSQAPKLLFHYYDKDFNNEADTPDNFQSRRPNTSFCFLDIRSPGLGDTAMYLCATSRGPGEEVSEQFFGPGTRLTVL.

The V call is TRBV4-2, the J call TRBJ1-2; D might be TRBD1 (5 bases). CDR1 LGHNA and CDR2 YNFKEQ come from the germline V gene. The CDR3 sequence is 14 residues long. V gave up 0 bases and J gave up 7 bases, with 12 bases separating them. The CDR3 nucleotides read TGTGCCAGCAGCCAAGAAAAAGGGGCTATTGGCTACACCTTC. It yields the protein CASSQEKGAIGYTF.

This chain uses TRBV15 with TRBJ2-1; D gene uncertain. Trimming shortened V by 0 bases and J by 8 bases, and 11 bases separated the two germline ends. Germline lookup yields CDR1 LNHNV and CDR2 YYDKDF (reference sequence). There are 14 residues in the CDR3. DNA of the CDR3: TGTGCCACCAGCAGAGATAGGCCCGCGGATGAGCAGTTCTTC. This translates into CATSRDRPADEQFF.

This sequence joins TRBV27 and TRBJ2-1; D call uncertain. The ends were cut back, 3 bases at V and 7 bases at J, with 16 bases in the middle. CDR1 MNHEY and CDR2 SMNVEV come from the germline V gene (reference sequence). The CDR3 extends over 15 amino acids. As DNA, the CDR3 is TGTGCCAGCAGTTTGCTAGGAACCCTTAGGAATGAGCAGTTCTTC. Protein: CASSLLGTLRNEQFF.

This chain connects TRBV20-1 to TRBJ2-7; D possibly corresponds to TRBD2 (5 bases). This CDR3 comprises 12 residues. Germline loops: CDR1 DFQATT, CDR2 SNEGSKA (reference sequence). V gave up 3 bases and J gave up 6 bases, with 12 bases separating them. DNA of the CDR3: TGCAGTGCTAGTAGCGCTCGTCGCGAGCAGTACTTC. Its translation: CSASSARREQYF.

The J gene is TRBJ2-2, the V gene TRBV10-3; 10 bases map to TRBD1. Per germline, CDR1 ENHRY and CDR2 SYGVKD. V lost 8 bases, J lost 7 bases, and 4 bases stayed unmatched. This CDR3 has 13 amino acids. In DNA form, the CDR3 reads TGTGCCATCGGGACAGGGGTGGACGGGGAGCTGTTTTTT. Protein product: CAIGTGVDGELFF.

The V gene is TRBV13, the J gene TRBJ2-7, with D uncertain. V dropped 3 bases and J dropped 0 bases, with 12 bases sitting between them. In germline, CDR1 is PRHDT, CDR2 FYEKMQ (reference sequence). This CDR3 region has 15 residues. The CDR3 sequence is CASSLERKSSYEQYF. CDR3 coding DNA: TGTGCCAGCAGCTTGGAACGAAAAAGCTCCTACGAGCAGTACTTC.

The chain combines TRBV11-2 with TRBJ1-4; no definite D call. Per germline, CDR1 SGHAT and CDR2 FQNNGV. Trimming stripped 5 bases from V and 3 bases from J, with 13 bases between. The CDR3 consists of 15 residues. The chain's CDR3 is CASSPSRVPNEKLFF. In nucleotides, the CDR3 is TGTGCCAGCAGCCCTAGCCGGGTTCCTAATGAAAAACTGTTTTTT.

In nucleotides, the CDR3 is TGTGCCACCAGTGATTCCACGGGTAGCCGAGATACGCAGTATTTT. It specifies CATSDSTGSRDTQYF. The V gene is TRBV24-1, the J gene TRBJ2-3; no reliable D call. Germline assignment: CDR1 KGHDR and CDR2 SFDVKD. The CDR3 loop spans 15 amino acids. With 2 bases removed from V and 5 bases from J, the gap between germline ends came to 13 bases.

The rearrangement joins TRBV6-5 to TRBJ2-4, with D uncertain. Trimming left V 9 bases short and J 0 bases short, with 15 bases between. This CDR3 contains 15 residues. Germline V gene sequence: CDR1 MNHEY, CDR2 SVGAGI. The CDR3 DNA reads TGTGCCAGGTCCCAGGCGGCCCTAGCCAAAAACATTCAGTACTTC. Protein product: CARSQAALAKNIQYF.

This chain uses TRBV5-1 with TRBJ1-2; no clear D gene. The CDR3 runs to 12 residues. Per the germline V gene, CDR1 is SGHRS and CDR2 is YFSETQ. Trimming cost V 7 bases and J 0 bases, with 7 bases left between them. This chain's CDR3 is CASSDSNYGYTF. Here the CDR3 DNA reads TGCGCCAGCTCCGACTCTAACTATGGCTACACCTTC.

This sequence joins TRBV9 and TRBJ2-1; D is perhaps TRBD2 (6 bases). V was shortened by 0 bases and J by 8 bases, with 6 bases between the two germline ends. In germline, CDR1 is SGDLS, CDR2 YYNGEE. There are 12 residues in the CDR3. The CDR3 DNA reads TGTGCCAGCAGCGTAGGGGGGGATGAGCAGTTCTTC. As protein: CASSVGGDEQFF.

Only one count was recorded for this clone. The chain combines TRBV5-4 with TRBJ2-7; 9 bases align to TRBD2. V trimming: 0 bases; J trimming: 4 bases; junction bases outside the gene matches: 8. Germline CDR1 is SGHNT and CDR2 is YYREEE (reference sequence). This CDR3 spans 16 amino acids. The CDR3 bases are TGTGCCAGCAGCTTGGGACTAGCGGTTAACGGGTACGAGCAGTACTTC. Its translation: CASSLGLAVNGYEQYF.

The CDR3 reads CASSLVVGTYNEQFF. CDR3 coding DNA: TGTGCCAGCAGCTTAGTTGTGGGAACCTACAATGAGCAGTTCTTC. The chain has TRBV7-2 and TRBJ2-1, with D unresolved. CDR1 is SGHTA and CDR2 is FQGNSA in the germline V gene. CDR3 length: 15 residues. Trimming shortened V by 1 base and J by 2 bases, and 9 bases separated the two germline ends. Drawing the rest from reference TRBV7-2 and TRBJ2-1, the complete variable domain is GAGVSQSPSNKVTEKGKDVELRCDPISGHTALYWYRQSLGQGLEFLIYFQGNSAPDKSGLPSDRFSAERTGGSVSTLTIQRTQQEDSAVYLCASSLVVGTYNEQFFGPGTRLTVL.

The chain is built from TRBV19 and TRBJ1-5; TRBD1 is a possible D gene (5 bases). CDR1 is LNHDA, CDR2 SQIVND, per germline (reference sequence). The CDR3 runs to 13 residues. Trimming removed 3 bases from V and 9 bases from J, with 12 bases in between. CDR3 nucleotide sequence: TGTGCCAGTAGTATTGTTGGGGGTTTGCCCCAGCATTTT. Translated: CASSIVGGLPQHF.

The sample holds one count of this clone. The chain carries TRBV2 and TRBJ2-1, with 9 bases lining up with TRBD2. Germline-derived CDR1 and CDR2 are SNHLY and FYNNEI. The V gene end was trimmed by 5 bases and the J gene end by 0 bases; junction bases not matched to a gene: 5. The CDR3 is made up of 16 amino acids. This chain's CDR3 is CASSQTSGGSYNEQFF. CDR3 coding DNA: TGTGCCAGCAGTCAGACTAGCGGAGGCTCCTACAATGAGCAGTTCTTC.

This chain links TRBV7-8 with TRBJ2-1, with 10 bases aligning to TRBD2. Germline V gene data show CDR1 as SGHVS and CDR2 as FQNEAQ. This CDR3 has 15 residues. Losses at the gene ends were 3 bases for V and 9 bases for J; bases not matched to a gene: 8. The CDR3 is CASSLSLAGVGEQFF. CDR3 nucleotides: TGTGCCAGCAGCTTGTCCCTAGCGGGAGTGGGTGAGCAGTTCTTC.